This entry lists 15 T cell receptor beta chains sequenced from one sample in a study of monozygotic twins with inflammatory bowel disease. TCRdb reprocessed the 5' RACE reads and reports one entry per CDR3 protein, with no DNA. This table lists fewer than 550,000 distinct CDR3 sequences. Sequenced material: blood. The receptors were gathered from a human donor with ulcerative colitis or Crohn's disease, or a healthy co-twin of an affected twin (not recorded which).

The chain is built from TRBV15 and TRBJ1-4; TCRdb proposes TRBD1, but this gene call is untestable without DNA. This CDR3 contains 15 residues. Germline-derived CDR1 and CDR2 are LNHNV and YYDKDF (reference sequence). This CDR3 reads CATSRDVQGAEKLFF.

The rearrangement links TRBV5-1 to TRBJ1-1; the TRBD1 assignment by TCRdb is unverifiable without DNA. Germline V lookup: CDR1 SGHRS, CDR2 YFSETQ. The CDR3 length is 13 residues. Here the CDR3 reads CASSLKPTGTAFF.

The chain uses TRBV12-3 or TRBV12-4 and TRBJ2-1; TCRdb designates TRBD1, a call that cannot be tested without DNA. CDR3 length equals 14 residues. This CDR3 is CASSYWSGVNEQFF.

J is TRBJ2-1 and V is TRBV5-1; absent DNA, TCRdb's TRBD1 call cannot be checked. CDR1 is SGHRS and CDR2 is YFSETQ in the germline V gene. The CDR3 totals 20 residues. CDR3 sequence: CASSPSTGFWSLSSYNEQFF.

The chain couples TRBV20-1 to TRBJ2-3; TCRdb reports TRBD1, a call that lacks DNA to check it against. This CDR3 contains 14 residues. CDR1 is DFQATT, CDR2 SNEGSKA, per germline (reference sequence). The CDR3 is CSAHPGWVSDTQYF.

The chain is built from TRBV24-1 and TRBJ2-3; without DNA, the TCRdb call of TRBD1 cannot be checked. Germline V gene lookup returns CDR1 KGHDR and CDR2 SFDVKD. The CDR3 has 14 residues. The chain's CDR3 is CATSDRPGTDTQYF.

The V call is TRBV7-2, the J call TRBJ1-3. This CDR3 has 14 amino acids. CDR1 and CDR2 (germline): SGHTA, FQGNSA. The CDR3 here is CASSLVDSGNTIYF.

The chain uses TRBV5-1 and TRBJ2-1; the TRBD1 assignment by TCRdb is unverifiable without DNA. The CDR3 runs to 13 residues. Germline values: CDR1 SGHRS, CDR2 YFSETQ. CDR3 protein: CASSVGTGNEQFF.

The gene calls are TRBV12-3 or TRBV12-4 and TRBJ1-5. The CDR3 length is 13 residues. This CDR3 reads CASSPNAYQPQHF.

The chain has TRBV12-3 or TRBV12-4 and TRBJ2-7; as DNA is missing, the TRBD2 call by TCRdb cannot be tested. CDR3 length: 15 amino acids. CDR3 residues: CASSQTSGSGGEQYF.

The V and J genes are TRBV7-9 and TRBJ2-5; checking the TCRdb D call of TRBD1 is not possible without DNA. The germline V gene has CDR1 SEHNR and CDR2 FQNEAQ (reference sequence). The CDR3 covers 15 residues. The CDR3 is CASSPVRGAGETQYF.

The chain links TRBV29-1 to TRBJ2-1. Germline V gene data show CDR1 as SQVTM and CDR2 as ANQGSEA. The CDR3 length is 12 residues. CDR3 sequence reads: CSVETGYNEQFF.

CDR3 region: CASSDPSGGISNQPQHF. This sequence joins TRBV18 and TRBJ1-5. Germline V lookup: CDR1 KGHSH, CDR2 LQKENI. This CDR3 spans 17 amino acids.

The V call is TRBV7-9, the J call TRBJ2-5; lacking DNA, the TRBD1 call made by TCRdb goes unchecked. The length of the CDR3 is 14 residues. Germline V gene data show CDR1 as SEHNR and CDR2 as FQNEAQ (reference sequence). The CDR3: CASSPGVLQETQYF. The whole variable domain, remainder taken from reference TRBV7-9 and TRBJ2-5, is DTGVSQNPRHKITKRGQNVTFRCDPISEHNRLYWYRQTLGQGPEFLTYFQNEAQLEKSRLLSDRFSAERPKGSFSTLEIQRTEQGDSAMYLCASSPGVLQETQYFGPGTRLLVL.

The chain recombines TRBV14 with TRBJ2-1; TCRdb selects TRBD1, and the lack of DNA leaves this call unchecked. CDR1 is SGHDN, CDR2 FVKESK, per germline. This CDR3 spans 15 amino acids. CDR3 in amino acids: CASSIRTLSYNEQFF.